These 22 T cell receptor beta chains originate from one sample sequenced in a study of early T cells in non-severe SARS-CoV-2 infection. Each CDR3 protein gets one entry after TCRdb re-called the 5' RACE reads with MiXCR. Of tens of thousands of distinct CDR3 sequences in the sample, 4.2% were seen once. Material for sequencing was whole blood. The receptor source for this set is an adult who was a healthcare worker with PCR-confirmed SARS-CoV-2 infection or an uninfected control (not recorded which).

This clonotype has at least ten counts. The chain employs TRBV7-6 and TRBJ2-2; possibly TRBD1 for D (6 bases). The V gene lost 5 bases and the J gene lost 6 bases, with 16 bases spanning the gap. CDR1 is SGHVS, CDR2 FNYEAQ, per germline. This CDR3 contains 15 residues. The CDR3 loop reads CASSLLTGTAGELFF. DNA of the CDR3: TGTGCCAGCAGCCTCCTGACAGGAACGGCCGGGGAGCTGTTTTTT. The variable domain in full, completed from reference TRBV7-6 and TRBJ2-2, reads GAGVSQSPRYKVTKRGQDVALRCDPISGHVSLYWYRQALGQGPEFLTYFNYEAQQDKSGLPNDRFSAERPEGSISTLTIQRTEQRDSAMYRCASSLLTGTAGELFFGEGSRLTVL.

This clonotype was counted many times. The gene calls are TRBV7-2 and TRBJ1-5; no clear D. The CDR3 consists of 13 residues. V shed 1 base and J shed 5 bases, with 6 bases lying between them. CDR1 is SGHTA, CDR2 FQGNSA, per germline. This chain's CDR3 is CASSLGSHQPQHF. The CDR3, as DNA: TGTGCCAGCAGCTTAGGCTCTCATCAGCCCCAGCATTTT.

This clonotype was detected many times. This chain uses TRBV20-1 with TRBJ2-1; D uncertain. Per the germline V gene, CDR1 is DFQATT and CDR2 is SNEGSKA (reference sequence). The length of the CDR3 is 13 residues. V gave up 3 bases and J gave up 1 base, with 7 bases separating them. The CDR3 loop reads CSASGASYNEQFF. DNA for the CDR3: TGCAGTGCTAGCGGTGCATCCTACAATGAGCAGTTCTTC.

This clonotype was seen repeatedly, ten times or more. The CDR3 loop reads CASGLARTGGVDTEAFF. The CDR3 nucleotides read TGTGCTAGTGGTTTAGCCCGGACAGGAGGGGTGGACACTGAAGCTTTCTTT. The V and J genes are TRBV12-5 and TRBJ1-1, with 7 bases identical to TRBD1. Germline V gene data show CDR1 as LGHNT and CDR2 as FRNRAP. The V segment lost 3 bases and the J segment 3 bases; nucleotides outside the gene matches: 13. CDR3 size: 17 residues.

This clonotype was observed many times. This chain connects TRBV18 to TRBJ1-6, with a tentative D call TRBD1 (6 bases). This CDR3 has 14 residues. Deletions cut 5 bases from V and 10 bases from J, with 15 bases between. From germline, CDR1 is KGHSH and CDR2 LQKENI. The DNA of the CDR3 is TGTGCCAGCTCATCGGACAGAAAAAACTCACCCCTCCACTTT. Residues: CASSSDRKNSPLHF.

In its sample, this clonotype was seen many times. V usage is TRBV28 and J usage is TRBJ1-2, with TRBD1 identical over 7 bases. The CDR3 runs 12 residues. Looked up from germline, CDR1 is MDHEN and CDR2 is SYDVKM. V was clipped by 5 bases and J by 8 bases; unmatched bases: 5. The CDR3 sequence: CASSPQGHGYTF. Here the CDR3 DNA reads TGTGCCAGCAGTCCACAGGGGCACGGCTACACCTTC.

The chain is built from TRBV12-3 or TRBV12-4 and TRBJ2-3, with D possibly matching TRBD1 (6 bases). V shed 6 bases and J shed 5 bases, with 15 bases lying between them. The CDR3 length is 14 residues. The CDR3 spells CASSRGTYLDTQYF. The CDR3 bases are TGTGCCAGCAGCCGAGGGACATATTTAGATACGCAGTATTTT.

This clonotype was seen repeatedly, ten times or more. The rearrangement uses TRBV3-1 and TRBJ2-2, with TRBD2 identical over 7 bases. Germline loops: CDR1 LGHDT, CDR2 YNNKEL (reference sequence). The CDR3 has 15 amino acids. Unmatched junction bases numbered 4, after V lost 0 bases and J lost 6 bases. The CDR3 here is CASSQDRTRAGELFF. DNA of the CDR3: TGTGCCAGCAGCCAAGACAGGACTAGGGCCGGGGAGCTGTTTTTT.

In its sample, this clonotype was seen many times. The chain links TRBV5-1 to TRBJ2-7; a possible D gene is TRBD2 (5 bases). V was clipped by 0 bases and J by 5 bases, with 12 bases between them. The CDR3 spans 14 residues. In germline, CDR1 is SGHRS, CDR2 YFSETQ. CDR3 DNA sequence: TGCGCCAGCAGCTTGGATCGACCCGGGAACGAGCAGTACTTC. Translating it yields CASSLDRPGNEQYF.

This clonotype showed up many times. This chain uses TRBV20-1 with TRBJ2-1; 7 nucleotides match TRBD2. The CDR3 is 13 amino acids. From germline, CDR1 is DFQATT and CDR2 SNEGSKA (reference sequence). The trim removed 3 bases at V and 8 bases at J, leaving 7 bases unmatched. The CDR3 sequence is CSASLAVGDEQFF. The CDR3 coding sequence is TGCAGTGCTAGCCTAGCGGTGGGGGATGAGCAGTTCTTC.

There are many counts of this clonotype. V and J are TRBV20-1 and TRBJ2-3; the D gene is possibly TRBD2 (6 bases). CDR1 is DFQATT and CDR2 is SNEGSKA in the germline V gene (reference sequence). Trimming cost V 3 bases and J 3 bases, with 13 bases left between them. CDR3 length: 14 amino acids. As DNA, the CDR3 is TGCAGTGCTAGTGGGGGGAGCGGGACAGATACGCAGTATTTT. It specifies CSASGGSGTDTQYF.

This clonotype was seen only a few times. The chain has TRBV5-1 and TRBJ2-5; 12 bases line up with TRBD2. Trimming at V came to 4 bases and at J to 5 bases, leaving 3 bases not matched to a gene. This CDR3 comprises 14 residues. The germline gives CDR1 SGHRS, CDR2 YFSETQ. The CDR3 loop reads CASSTTSGSETQYF. The CDR3 coding sequence is TGCGCCAGCAGCACGACTAGCGGGAGTGAGACCCAGTACTTC.

This clonotype was detected many times. V gene TRBV18 combines with J gene TRBJ1-1; a possible D gene is TRBD1 (5 bases). Trimming cost V 5 bases and J 8 bases, with 12 bases left between them. This CDR3 spans 12 amino acids. Germline lookup yields CDR1 KGHSH and CDR2 LQKENI. This CDR3 reads CASSTGGAEAFF. For the CDR3, the DNA is TGTGCCAGCTCAACTGGGGGAGCCGAAGCTTTCTTT.

Ten or more counts support this clonotype. The gene calls are TRBV29-1 and TRBJ1-2; 7 bases match TRBD1. CDR3 length: 13 amino acids. V dropped 7 bases and J dropped 1; count of bases not matched to a gene: 6. Germline V gene data show CDR1 as SQVTM and CDR2 as ANQGSEA. The DNA of the CDR3 is TGCAGCGGTGGGACAGCGGATAACTATGGCTACACCTTC. This encodes CSGGTADNYGYTF.

This clonotype was recorded many times. The rearrangement joins TRBV7-3 to TRBJ1-1; D not certain. Germline CDR1 is SGHTA and CDR2 is FQGTGA. The V end was cut by 0 bases, the J end by 1 base, with 3 bases between. The CDR3 spans 13 residues. CDR3 region: CASSLTRNTEAFF. CDR3 coding DNA: TGTGCCAGCAGCTTAACTCGGAACACTGAAGCTTTCTTT.

The chain uses TRBV7-2 and TRBJ2-1, with D unresolved. Deletions cut 5 bases from V and 0 bases from J, with 5 bases between. This CDR3 region has 13 residues. Per the germline V gene, CDR1 is SGHTA and CDR2 is FQGNSA. CDR3 region: CASSPSSYNEQFF. The CDR3 nucleotides read TGTGCCAGCAGCCCGAGCTCCTACAATGAGCAGTTCTTC. Combining the CDR3 with reference TRBV7-2 and TRBJ2-1 gives the whole variable domain GAGVSQSPSNKVTEKGKDVELRCDPISGHTALYWYRQSLGQGLEFLIYFQGNSAPDKSGLPSDRFSAERTGGSVSTLTIQRTQQEDSAVYLCASSPSSYNEQFFGPGTRLTVL.

This clonotype has a count of ten or more. The V call is TRBV7-9, the J call TRBJ2-3; 7 bases map to TRBD2. V trimming: 2 bases; J trimming: 1 base; junction bases outside the gene matches: 0. This CDR3 comprises 14 residues. Germline V lookup: CDR1 SEHNR, CDR2 FQNEAQ (reference sequence). CDR3 coding DNA: TGTGCCAGCAGCTTAACTAGCGGCACAGATACGCAGTATTTT. Its protein is CASSLTSGTDTQYF.

This clonotype showed up many times. The rearrangement uses TRBV18 and TRBJ2-7; TRBD1 matches 8 bases. V gave up 3 bases and J gave up 7 bases; unmatched junction bases: 8. The CDR3 is 14 residues long. Germline V CDR1 and CDR2: KGHSH, LQKENI. The CDR3 region is CASSPLGDRGEQYF. DNA of the CDR3: TGTGCCAGCTCACCTTTGGGAGACAGGGGTGAGCAGTACTTC.

The sample holds many counts of this clonotype. The genes are TRBV18 and TRBJ2-7; 8 bases are shared with TRBD1. Germline assignment: CDR1 KGHSH and CDR2 LQKENI. V lost 8 bases to trimming and J lost 1 base; unmatched junction nucleotides: 4. The length of the CDR3 is 13 residues. The CDR3 coding sequence is TGTGCCAGCAGTACAGGGGGATCCTACGAGCAGTACTTC. Translating gives CASSTGGSYEQYF.

This clonotype was seen repeatedly, ten times or more. This chain connects TRBV7-6 to TRBJ2-1; no clear D. Germline V gene data show CDR1 as SGHVS and CDR2 as FNYEAQ. The CDR3 runs to 12 residues. Trimming left V 2 bases short and J 10 bases short, with 9 bases between. The DNA of the CDR3 is TGTGCCAGCAGCTTACTCCCCTACGAGCAGTTCTTC. Residues: CASSLLPYEQFF.

This clonotype was picked up a small number of times. A clone one base away is much larger, so this may be a read error. This sequence joins TRBV20-1 and TRBJ2-1, with D tentatively TRBD2 (5 bases). The CDR3 loop spans 13 amino acids. CDR1 and CDR2 from the germline V gene are DFQATT and SNEGSKA (reference sequence). The chain's CDR3 is CSARVAGRNEQLF. In nucleotides, the CDR3 is TGCAGTGCTAGAGTTGCGGGCAGGAATGAGCAGCTCTTC.

The gene calls are TRBV7-6 and TRBJ2-4; 7 nucleotides match TRBD1. V dropped 5 bases and J dropped 7; count of bases not matched to a gene: 8. The CDR3 extends over 14 amino acids. Germline values: CDR1 SGHVS, CDR2 FNYEAQ. The CDR3 protein is CASSPRQGDNIQYF. CDR3 DNA sequence: TGTGCCAGCAGCCCAAGACAGGGCGATAACATTCAGTACTTC.